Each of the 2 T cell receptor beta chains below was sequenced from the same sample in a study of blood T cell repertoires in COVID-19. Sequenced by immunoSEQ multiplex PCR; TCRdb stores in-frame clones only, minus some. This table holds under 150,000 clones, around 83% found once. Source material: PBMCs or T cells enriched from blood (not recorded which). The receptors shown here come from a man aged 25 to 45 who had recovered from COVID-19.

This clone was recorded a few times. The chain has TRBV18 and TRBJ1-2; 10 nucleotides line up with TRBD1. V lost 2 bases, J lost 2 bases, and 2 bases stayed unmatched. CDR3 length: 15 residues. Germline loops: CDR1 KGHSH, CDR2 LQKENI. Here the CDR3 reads CASSPDRGQNYGYTF. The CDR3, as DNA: TGTGCCAGCTCACCAGACAGGGGGCAAAACTATGGCTACACCTTC.

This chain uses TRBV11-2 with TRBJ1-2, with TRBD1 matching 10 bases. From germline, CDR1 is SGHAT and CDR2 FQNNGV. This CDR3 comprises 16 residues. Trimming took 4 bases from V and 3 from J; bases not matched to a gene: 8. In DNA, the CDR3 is TGTGCCAGCAGCTCCGGACAGGGGGAAGGAGACTATGGCTACACCTTC. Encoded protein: CASSSGQGEGDYGYTF.